What follows describes a single T cell receptor (beta chain). For CDR3 and TCR beta VDJ profiling, genomic DNA was the template used. TCRdb ran MiXCR on the reads and lists one entry per CDR3 protein. The sample contains approximately 150,000 distinct CDR3 sequences, less than 60% of which appear only once. This sample stems from a study of CD8+CD57+ T cells in acquired aplastic anemia. The authors sequenced patients whose flow cytometry had shown CD8+CD57+ cell expansion. Trimming cost V 3 bases and J 4 bases, with 7 bases left between them. The length of the CDR3 is 13 residues. The V call is TRBV12-3 or TRBV12-4, the J call TRBJ2-1; D ambiguous. The sequenced sample consisted of sorted CD4+, CD8+, or CD8+CD57+ T cells (not recorded which) from PBMCs. This TCR derives from a human donor with aplastic anemia. The CDR3 region is CASSFRVYNEQFF. CDR3 DNA: TGTGCCAGCAGTTTCCGGGTTTACAATGAGCAGTTCTTC.